Each of the 20 T cell receptor beta chains below was sequenced from the same sample in a study of molecular identifiers for immune sequencing clone quantification. One entry per CDR3 protein results from TCRdb running MiXCR on the PCR reads. The repertoire includes 90,000 or so distinct CDR3 sequences, approximately 22% of them detected once, and roughly 1% sits in the top ten. The sample consisted of naive CD8+ T cells from blood, with Jurkat cell RNA spiked in. Stated subset: FACS-sorted CD8+CD4-CCR7+CD45RA+ naive T cells. These receptors came from a human donor in good health. Some libraries in this study had Jurkat cell RNA spiked in.

The table lists this clonotype with many counts. The J gene is TRBJ2-5, the V gene TRBV28; 10 positions agree with TRBD1. The CDR3 extends over 14 amino acids. The germline CDR1 and CDR2 sequences are MDHEN and SYDVKM. V lost 5 bases, J lost 6 bases, and 6 bases stayed unmatched. The CDR3: CASSIRDRGKTQYF. The DNA of the CDR3 is TGTGCCAGCAGTATCCGGGACAGGGGCAAGACCCAGTACTTC.

This clonotype was observed a handful of times. The V and J genes are TRBV11-2 and TRBJ2-7; D not resolved. With 1 base removed from V and 3 bases from J, the gap between germline ends came to 10 bases. The CDR3 sequence is 14 residues long. The germline gives CDR1 SGHAT, CDR2 FQNNGV. CDR3 bases: TGTGCCAGCAGCTTAGGTCCCATCAACTACGAGCAGTACTTC. It specifies CASSLGPINYEQYF.

The chain is built from TRBV4-1 and TRBJ2-1, with 15 bases aligning to TRBD2. This CDR3 region has 16 residues. Looked up from germline, CDR1 is MGHRA and CDR2 is YSYEKL. V dropped 4 bases and J dropped 9; count of bases not matched to a gene: 7. For the CDR3, the DNA is TGCGCCAGCAGCCCCTGGACTAGCGGGGGGGAGGGTGAGCAGTTCTTC. This gives the protein CASSPWTSGGEGEQFF.

This clonotype was found many times. The chain combines TRBV5-1 with TRBJ2-7; D is unresolved. Germline V gene data show CDR1 as SGHRS and CDR2 as YFSETQ. This CDR3 has 12 amino acids. Between the trimmed V and J ends, which lost 0 bases and 3 bases, there was a span of 4 bases. In nucleotides, the CDR3 is TGCGCCAGCAGCTTGGCCAACTACGAGCAGTACTTC. Translation gives CASSLANYEQYF.

The sample holds many counts of this clonotype. CDR3 sequence reads: CSVESGTGDYEQYF. The CDR3 nucleotides are TGCAGCGTTGAGTCAGGGACAGGGGACTACGAGCAGTACTTC. J is TRBJ2-7 and V is TRBV29-1, with TRBD1 matching 10 bases. The CDR3 has 14 amino acids. With V trimmed by 3 bases and J by 3 bases, 5 bases remained unmatched. Germline V gene lookup returns CDR1 SQVTM and CDR2 ANQGSEA.

This clonotype has ten or more counts. The chain combines TRBV7-9 with TRBJ2-3; D not resolved. V lost 1 base, J lost 5 bases, and 13 bases lay in between. The germline V gene encodes CDR1 SEHNR and CDR2 FQNEAQ (reference sequence). The CDR3 has 15 amino acids. The CDR3 DNA reads as TGTGCCAGCAGCTTAGTACAGCCTGGATTAGATACGCAGTATTTT. Protein sequence: CASSLVQPGLDTQYF.

The chain recombines TRBV4-1 with TRBJ2-7; 8 bases fit TRBD1. CDR3 size: 16 residues. The V gene's germline CDR1 is MGHRA and CDR2 YSYEKL. The trim removed 0 bases at V and 4 bases at J, leaving 8 bases unmatched. CDR3 protein: CASSQDLGQGEYEQYF. CDR3 sequence (DNA): TGCGCCAGCAGCCAAGATCTAGGACAGGGAGAGTACGAGCAGTACTTC.

This clonotype was observed a handful of times. The chain is built from TRBV7-9 and TRBJ1-4; D gene ambiguous. Trimming left V 6 bases short and J 6 bases short, with 14 bases between. Germline values: CDR1 SEHNR, CDR2 FQNEAQ (reference sequence). This CDR3 spans 14 amino acids. In DNA form, the CDR3 reads TGTGCCAGCAGGCCGGATCCCGACTATGAAAAACTGTTTTTT. It translates to CASRPDPDYEKLFF.

In its sample, this clonotype was seen a few times. This may arise from a read error, as a much more abundant clone is one base away. This chain joins TRBV5-8 and TRBJ2-3; 10 nucleotides match TRBD1. The junction had 10 bases not matched to a gene; V was cut back by 4 bases and J by 5 bases. This CDR3 has 16 amino acids. The germline CDR1 and CDR2 sequences are SGHTS and YDEGEE. The CDR3 DNA reads TGTGCCAGCAGCACTGAGGGGACAGGGGTGATAGATACGCAGTATTTT. Translated: CASSTEGTGVIDTQYF.

This clonotype has just a few counts. The genes are TRBV10-3 and TRBJ2-7; 7 bases are shared with TRBD2. Per the germline V gene, CDR1 is ENHRY and CDR2 is SYGVKD. Losses at the gene ends were 4 bases for V and 5 bases for J; bases not matched to a gene: 5. CDR3 size: 13 residues. In DNA form, the CDR3 reads TGTGCCATCAGTGTGGGAGGGTGGGACGAGCAGTACTTC. This gives the protein CAISVGGWDEQYF.

This clonotype has at least ten counts. The chain couples TRBV20-1 to TRBJ2-3, with D uncertain. The V and J ends lost 0 bases and 2 bases respectively, with 12 bases between them. Germline CDR1 DFQATT, CDR2 SNEGSKA (reference sequence). The CDR3 contains 15 residues. The CDR3 reads CSARDQGLVTDTQYF. The CDR3 DNA reads TGCAGTGCTAGAGATCAAGGGCTAGTCACAGATACGCAGTATTTT.

This clonotype was recorded at least ten times. The V and J genes are TRBV29-1 and TRBJ2-7, with a possible D match to TRBD1 (6 bases). CDR1 and CDR2 from the germline V gene are SQVTM and ANQGSEA. Trimming left V 6 bases short and J 4 bases short, with 16 bases between. The CDR3 totals 13 residues. CDR3 DNA: TGCAGCGTCAGGGGTAGGGATATGTACGAGCAGTACTTC. Translated: CSVRGRDMYEQYF.

This clonotype has ten or more counts. The chain is built from TRBV10-3 and TRBJ2-3, with 10 bases aligning to TRBD2. Germline V gene data show CDR1 as ENHRY and CDR2 as SYGVKD. The CDR3 contains 15 residues. Germline trimming cut 2 bases from V and 6 bases from J; bases unmatched to any gene: 5. The CDR3: CAISESGRVGDTQYF. DNA of the CDR3: TGTGCCATCAGTGAGAGCGGGAGGGTCGGTGATACGCAGTATTTT.

In its sample, this clonotype was seen a few times. V gene TRBV29-1 combines with J gene TRBJ2-7, with D possibly matching TRBD2 (5 bases). CDR1 is SQVTM and CDR2 is ANQGSEA in the germline V gene. The V gene lost 7 bases and the J gene lost 1 base, with 11 bases spanning the gap. The CDR3 runs 12 residues. This CDR3 reads CSGWTESYEQYF. CDR3 sequence (DNA): TGCAGCGGGTGGACTGAATCCTACGAGCAGTACTTC.

Comments on this clonotype: A read error may explain this, as a much larger clone is one base away. The rearrangement joins TRBV9 to TRBJ1-1; D ambiguous. The V end lost 7 bases, the J end lost 5 bases, and 18 bases lay between the germline ends. The CDR3 is made up of 14 amino acids. Germline assignment: CDR1 SGDLS and CDR2 YYNGEE. The CDR3: CASGPGGGDTEAFF. Here the CDR3 DNA reads TGTGCCAGCGGCCCCGGCGGCGGGGATACTGAAGCTTTCTTT.

The gene calls are TRBV19 and TRBJ1-1; no clear D gene. Per the germline V gene, CDR1 is LNHDA and CDR2 is SQIVND (reference sequence). Trimming cost V 6 bases and J 2 bases, with 16 bases left between them. CDR3 length: 15 residues. Here the CDR3 DNA reads TGTGCCAGTAGATCAGTCGAACAGTTTAACACTGAAGCTTTCTTT. Encoded protein: CASRSVEQFNTEAFF.

The rearrangement uses TRBV6-2 or TRBV6-3 and TRBJ1-1; TRBD1 is a possible D gene (6 bases). The germline V gene encodes CDR1 MNHEY and CDR2 SVGEGT. Trimming cost V 0 bases and J 1 base, with 12 bases left between them. The CDR3 runs 16 residues. CDR3 residues: CASSYSLTGRNTEAFF. The DNA of the CDR3 is TGTGCCAGCAGTTACTCATTAACAGGGAGGAACACTGAAGCTTTCTTT.

This sequence joins TRBV4-3 and TRBJ2-2, with D possibly TRBD2 on 7 matching bases. The V gene's germline CDR1 is LGHNA and CDR2 YSLEER. This CDR3 region has 16 residues. V was trimmed by 0 bases and J by 7 bases, leaving 15 bases between them. The CDR3 sequence: CASSQDRVGGVGELFF. The CDR3 DNA is TGCGCCAGCAGCCAAGATAGAGTAGGGGGGGTCGGGGAGCTGTTTTTT.

The chain carries TRBV10-3 and TRBJ2-7, with 7 bases fitting TRBD2. The CDR3 runs to 16 residues. Trimming removed 2 bases from V and 0 bases from J; junction bases left unmatched: 7. The germline V gene encodes CDR1 ENHRY and CDR2 SYGVKD. The CDR3 DNA is TGTGCCATCAGTGAGGGGTTGTCTAGCGGCTCCTACGAGCAGTACTTC. As protein: CAISEGLSSGSYEQYF.

This clonotype was detected many times. The chain is built from TRBV6-2 or TRBV6-3 and TRBJ2-7, with D possibly being TRBD1 or TRBD2 (5 bases each). Germline values: CDR1 MNHEY, CDR2 SVGEGT. The germline V and J ends were trimmed by 0 bases and 6 bases, with 15 bases remaining between them. This CDR3 contains 15 residues. In DNA form, the CDR3 reads TGTGCCAGCAGTTACTCGGACACCCTCGGAGGCGAGCAGTACTTC. Amino acids: CASSYSDTLGGEQYF.